This T cell receptor (beta chain) came from a study of T-cell reconstitution after alpha-beta-depleted transplantation in children. The authors prepared the TCRbeta library with unique molecular identifiers. MiXCR, run by TCRdb on the PCR reads, gives a single entry per CDR3 protein. Among around 340,000 distinct CDR3 sequences listed, 10% to 15% were seen once. The specimen was PBMCs, collected from the stem cell graft. The TCR comes from a human donor who donated a stem cell graft to a child with Fanconi anemia.

The CDR3 region is CATSSKPRGEQFF. The CDR3 DNA is TGTGCCACCAGCAGTAAGCCTAGAGGTGAGCAGTTCTTC. The V gene is TRBV15, the J gene TRBJ2-1, with D unresolved. Trimming removed 3 bases at V and 9 bases at J, with 12 bases between. Per the germline V gene, CDR1 is LNHNV and CDR2 is YYDKDF (reference sequence). The CDR3 contains 13 residues.